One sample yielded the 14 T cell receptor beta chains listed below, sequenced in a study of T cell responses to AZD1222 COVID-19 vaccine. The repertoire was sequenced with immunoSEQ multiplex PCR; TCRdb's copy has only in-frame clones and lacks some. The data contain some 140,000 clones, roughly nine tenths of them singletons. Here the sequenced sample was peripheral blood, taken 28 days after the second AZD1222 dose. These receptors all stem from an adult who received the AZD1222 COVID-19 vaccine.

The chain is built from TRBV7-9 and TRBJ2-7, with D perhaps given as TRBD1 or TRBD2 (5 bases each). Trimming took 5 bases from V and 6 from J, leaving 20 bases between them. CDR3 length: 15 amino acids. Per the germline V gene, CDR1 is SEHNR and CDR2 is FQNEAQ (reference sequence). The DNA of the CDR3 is TGTGCCAGCAGCCCTAGGCTAGGGGACGGGCGCGAGCAGTACTTC. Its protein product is CASSPRLGDGREQYF.

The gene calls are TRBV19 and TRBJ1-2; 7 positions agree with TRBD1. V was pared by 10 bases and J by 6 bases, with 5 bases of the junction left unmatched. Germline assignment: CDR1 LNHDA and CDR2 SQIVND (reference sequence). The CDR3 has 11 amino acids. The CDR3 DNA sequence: TGTGCCATTACCGGGACAGATGGCTACACCTTC. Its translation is CAITGTDGYTF.

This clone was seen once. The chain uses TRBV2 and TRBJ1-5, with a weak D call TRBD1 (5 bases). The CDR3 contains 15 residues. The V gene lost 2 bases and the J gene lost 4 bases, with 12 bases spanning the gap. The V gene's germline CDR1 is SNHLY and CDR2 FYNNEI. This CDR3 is CASSESRQFNQPQHF. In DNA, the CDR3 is TGTGCCAGCAGTGAAAGTAGACAGTTTAATCAGCCCCAGCATTTT.

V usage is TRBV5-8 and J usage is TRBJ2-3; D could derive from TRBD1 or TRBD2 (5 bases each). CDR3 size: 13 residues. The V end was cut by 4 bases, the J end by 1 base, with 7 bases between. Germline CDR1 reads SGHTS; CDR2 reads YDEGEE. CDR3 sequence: CASSRDGTDTQYF. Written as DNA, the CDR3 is TGTGCCAGCAGCCGGGACGGCACAGATACGCAGTATTTT.

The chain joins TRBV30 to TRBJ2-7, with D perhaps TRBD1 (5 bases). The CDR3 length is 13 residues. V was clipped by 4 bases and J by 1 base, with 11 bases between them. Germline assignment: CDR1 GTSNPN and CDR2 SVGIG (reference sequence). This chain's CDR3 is CAWNKGLSYEQYF. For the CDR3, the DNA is TGTGCCTGGAATAAGGGGTTGTCCTACGAGCAGTACTTC.

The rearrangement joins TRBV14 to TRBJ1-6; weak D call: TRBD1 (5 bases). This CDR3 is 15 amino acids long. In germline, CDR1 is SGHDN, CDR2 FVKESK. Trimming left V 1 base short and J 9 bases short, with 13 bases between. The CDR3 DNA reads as TGTGCCAGCAGCCAAGTCGGCGCAGGGTTTTCACCCCTCCACTTT. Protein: CASSQVGAGFSPLHF.

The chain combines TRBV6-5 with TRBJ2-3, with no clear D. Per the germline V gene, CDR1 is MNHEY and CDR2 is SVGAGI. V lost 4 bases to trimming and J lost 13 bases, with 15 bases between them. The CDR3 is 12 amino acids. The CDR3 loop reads CASSSSWLSEYF. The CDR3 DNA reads TGTGCCAGCAGTTCCTCCTGGCTTTCTGAGTATTTT.

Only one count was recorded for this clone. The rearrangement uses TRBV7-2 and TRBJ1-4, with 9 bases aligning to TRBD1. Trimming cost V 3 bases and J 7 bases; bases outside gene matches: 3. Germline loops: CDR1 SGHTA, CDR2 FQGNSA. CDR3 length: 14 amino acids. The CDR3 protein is CASSFPTGGEKLFF. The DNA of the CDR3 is TGTGCCAGCAGCTTTCCGACAGGGGGTGAAAAACTGTTTTTT.

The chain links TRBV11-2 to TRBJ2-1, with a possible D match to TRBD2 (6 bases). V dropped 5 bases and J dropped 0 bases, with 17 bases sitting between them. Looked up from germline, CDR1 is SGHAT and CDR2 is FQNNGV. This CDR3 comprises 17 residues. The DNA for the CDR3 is TGTGCCAGCAGCCGATATGGGTTAGCGGCCTCCTACAATGAGCAGTTCTTC. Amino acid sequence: CASSRYGLAASYNEQFF.

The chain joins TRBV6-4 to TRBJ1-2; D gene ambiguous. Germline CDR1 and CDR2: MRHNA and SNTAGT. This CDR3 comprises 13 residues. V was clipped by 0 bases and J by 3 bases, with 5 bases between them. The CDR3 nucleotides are TGTGCCAGCAGTGACTCTACAGACTATGGCTACACCTTC. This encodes CASSDSTDYGYTF.

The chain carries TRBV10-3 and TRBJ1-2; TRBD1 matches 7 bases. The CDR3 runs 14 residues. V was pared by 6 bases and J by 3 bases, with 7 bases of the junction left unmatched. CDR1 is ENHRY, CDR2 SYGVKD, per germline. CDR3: CAISPEGAYYGYTF. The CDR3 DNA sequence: TGTGCCATCAGCCCAGAGGGGGCTTACTATGGCTACACCTTC.

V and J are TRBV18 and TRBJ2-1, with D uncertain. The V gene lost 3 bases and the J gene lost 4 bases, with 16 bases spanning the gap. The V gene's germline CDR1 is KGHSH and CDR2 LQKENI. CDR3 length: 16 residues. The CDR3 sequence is CASSPVSPNIYNEQFF. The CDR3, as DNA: TGTGCCAGCTCACCGGTCAGTCCAAACATTTACAATGAGCAGTTCTTC.

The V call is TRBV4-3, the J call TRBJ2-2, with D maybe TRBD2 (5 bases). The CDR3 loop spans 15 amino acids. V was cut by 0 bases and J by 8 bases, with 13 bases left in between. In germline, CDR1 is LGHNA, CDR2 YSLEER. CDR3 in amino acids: CASSQDHLSGGELFF. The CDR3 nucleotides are TGCGCCAGCAGCCAAGATCACCTAAGCGGTGGGGAGCTGTTTTTT.

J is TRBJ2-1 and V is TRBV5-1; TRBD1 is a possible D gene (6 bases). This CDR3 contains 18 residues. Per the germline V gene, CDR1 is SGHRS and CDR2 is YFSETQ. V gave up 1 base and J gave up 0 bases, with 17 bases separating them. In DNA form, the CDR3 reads TGCGCCAGCAGCTTGATGACCCAGGGGCCTACCTCCTACAATGAGCAGTTCTTC. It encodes CASSLMTQGPTSYNEQFF. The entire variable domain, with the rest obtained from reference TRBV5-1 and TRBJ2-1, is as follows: KAGVTQTPRYLIKTRGQQVTLSCSPISGHRSVSWYQQTPGQGLQFLFEYFSETQRNKGNFPGRFSGRQFSNSRSEMNVSTLELGDSALYLCASSLMTQGPTSYNEQFFGPGTRLTVL.